This T cell receptor (beta chain) was sequenced for a study of shared clonotypes between healthy human individuals. Study information: Each donor's CD8 memory used one plate, CD8 naive two, each CD4 subset three.

This clone was seen a few times. The antigen is undetermined. Template for every sorted-subset replicate PCR totaled about 0.2 ug DNA, approximately 30,000 T cell genomes. Produced via immunoSEQ multiplex PCR; TCRdb's table is partial and in-frame only. The sample has 2 million to 3 million clones; 93% are singletons. Notes on the study in general: Generally, estimated richness proved larger in naive subsets than it did in memory subsets. Despite large depth, rarefaction showed incomplete sorted-subset sequencing.

The receptor's source is a man aged 18-30 years in good health. Some clones in this sample may be carry-over from other donors' samples. The sequenced sample was naive CD4+ T cells from PBMCs. Specified subset: CD45RA+ positively selected.

This chain's CDR3 is CAWEDYTEAFF. Written as DNA, the CDR3 is TGTGCCTGGGAGGATTACACTGAAGCTTTCTTT. The genes are TRBV30 and TRBJ1-1; D is unclear. Germline CDR1 is GTSNPN and CDR2 is SVGIG (reference sequence). The CDR3 is made up of 11 amino acids. Trimming shortened V by 5 bases and J by 3 bases, and 7 bases separated the two germline ends.